The clone carrying this TCR beta chain was counted only a few times. What it binds is not known. The sample belongs to a study of vaccination and CD4 T cells after COVID-19. The overall study: Two of the convalescents were Hispanic, and the group consisted of six males and four females.

The V and J ends lost 3 bases and 1 base respectively, with 18 bases between them. The CDR3 consists of 16 residues. Looked up from germline, CDR1 is DFQATT and CDR2 is SNEGSKA (reference sequence). Specified treatment: roughly 10-day PBMC culture with coronavirus spike peptide pools or control peptides (ViraFEST assay). Sequence data for DNA of cultured CD4+ T cells were generated by the Oncomine TCR Beta short-read assay. TCRdb reprocessed the PCR reads with MiXCR, giving one entry per CDR3 protein. The table includes about 13,000 distinct CDR3 sequences, under 55% detected once. The sequence derives from a human donor who had recovered from COVID-19. This chain links TRBV20-1 with TRBJ1-1; D is ambiguous. The sequenced sample was CD4+ T cells from blood, cultured in vitro. DNA for the CDR3: TGCAGTGCTAGTTCACGAGGGCTGAGGCGGAACACTGAAGCTTTCTTT. This translates into CSASSRGLRRNTEAFF.